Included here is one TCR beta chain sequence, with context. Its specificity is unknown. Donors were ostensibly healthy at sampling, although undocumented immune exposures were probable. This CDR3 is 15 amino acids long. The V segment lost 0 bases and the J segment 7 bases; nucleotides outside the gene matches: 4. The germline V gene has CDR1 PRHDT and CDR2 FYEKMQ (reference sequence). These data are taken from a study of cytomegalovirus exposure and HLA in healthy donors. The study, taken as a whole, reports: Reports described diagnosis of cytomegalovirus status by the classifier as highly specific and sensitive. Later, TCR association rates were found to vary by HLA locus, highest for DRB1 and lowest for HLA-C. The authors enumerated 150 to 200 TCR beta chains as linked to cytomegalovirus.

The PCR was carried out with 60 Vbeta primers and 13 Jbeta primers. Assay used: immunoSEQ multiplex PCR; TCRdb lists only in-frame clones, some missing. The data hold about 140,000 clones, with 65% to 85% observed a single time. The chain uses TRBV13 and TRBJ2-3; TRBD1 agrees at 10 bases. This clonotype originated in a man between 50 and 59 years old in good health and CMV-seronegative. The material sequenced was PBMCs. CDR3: CASSLGGTGVYTQYF. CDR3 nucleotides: TGTGCCAGCAGCTTAGGCGGGACAGGGGTCTATACGCAGTATTTT.